A selection of T cell receptor beta chains follows, all from one sample in a study of blood T cell repertoires in COVID-19. Sequencing used immunoSEQ multiplex PCR; TCRdb keeps in-frame clones, though not all of them. The sample holds about 71,000 clones, about 80% seen once. The sequencing sample was made of peripheral blood. Every receptor here comes from an elderly woman with acute or convalescent COVID-19. Both conserved end residues are part of each CDR3. The D gene is left open where the match is weak. Only some rows state a clone size, as once, few, many or a class for expanded clones.

J gene,D gene,clone size,V gene,CDR3 protein,CDR3 DNA
TRBJ2-2,TRBD2,.,TRBV28,CASSVSSGPLNTGELFF,TGTGCCAGCAGTGTCTCTAGCGGTCCCTTGAACACCGGGGAGCTGTTTTTT
TRBJ2-7,TRBD2,.,TRBV9,CASSVDVAGGPVHEQYF,TGTGCCAGCAGCGTAGACGTGGCGGGAGGGCCGGTCCACGAGCAGTACTTC
TRBJ2-7,TRBD2,.,TRBV19,CASSSGLAGQGYEQYF,TGTGCCAGTAGCTCCGGGTTAGCGGGACAAGGGTACGAGCAGTACTTC
TRBJ2-7,.,.,TRBV27,CASSRGAGYEQYF,TGTGCCAGCTCAAGGGGCGCGGGATACGAGCAGTACTTC
TRBJ1-2,.,.,TRBV19,CAGQLIPIRYGYTF,TGTGCCGGGCAACTGATTCCGATCAGATATGGCTACACCTTC
TRBJ2-7,.,.,TRBV5-5,CASSAGLIVYEQYF,TGTGCCAGCAGCGCGGGACTGATTGTCTACGAGCAGTACTTC
TRBJ2-5,.,.,TRBV15,CATSRGDSQETQYF,TGTGCCACCAGCCGCGGGGACAGCCAAGAGACCCAGTACTTC
TRBJ2-3,TRBD2,once,TRBV30,CAWSSGRPADTQYF,TGTGCCTGGAGTTCCGGGAGGCCGGCCGATACGCAGTATTTT
TRBJ2-3,.,.,TRBV2,CASSEGIAGTDTQYF,TGTGCCAGCAGTGAAGGTATAGCGGGCACAGATACGCAGTATTTT
TRBJ1-4,TRBD1,.,TRBV5-6,CASSLLTGVVFF,TGTGCCAGCAGCCTCTTGACAGGGGTGGTCTTTTTT
TRBJ1-3,.,.,TRBV2,CASSEPRSGNTIYF,TGTGCCAGCAGTGAACCCCGCTCTGGAAACACCATATATTTT
TRBJ2-7,.,.,TRBV5-1,CASSLVTTSDSYEQYF,TGCGCCAGCAGCTTGGTTACCACTTCGGACTCCTACGAGCAGTACTTC
TRBJ2-2,.,.,TRBV7-2,CASSLAPQAGELFF,TGTGCCAGCAGCTTAGCCCCTCAGGCCGGGGAGCTGTTTTTT
TRBJ2-7,TRBD1,.,TRBV27,CASSFNSGQPYEQYF,TGTGCCAGCAGTTTCAACTCGGGACAGCCCTACGAGCAGTACTTC
TRBJ2-1,TRBD2,.,TRBV20-1,CSASPTSGSYNEQFF,TGCAGTGCTAGTCCGACTAGCGGCTCCTACAATGAGCAGTTCTTC
TRBJ2-3,TRBD1,.,TRBV24-1,CATSEPGTAITDTQYF,TGTGCCACCAGTGAACCCGGGACAGCTATCACAGATACGCAGTATTTT
TRBJ1-5,TRBD1,few,TRBV28,CASRRTGGFGQPQHF,TGTGCCAGCAGACGTACAGGGGGCTTCGGTCAGCCCCAGCATTTT
TRBJ1-2,TRBD1,.,TRBV5-6,CASSLADRGYGYTF,TGTGCCAGCAGCTTGGCCGACAGGGGATATGGCTACACCTTC
TRBJ1-1,TRBD1,.,TRBV7-9,CASSQTGAPMNTEAFF,TGTGCCAGCAGCCAAACAGGGGCCCCAATGAACACTGAAGCTTTCTTT
TRBJ2-7,TRBD1,.,TRBV18,CASSPRTGSFDEQYF,TGTGCCAGCTCACCCCGGACAGGGAGTTTCGACGAGCAGTACTTC
TRBJ2-5,.,few,TRBV7-7,CASSLGGRGTTETQYF,TGTGCCAGCAGCTTAGGAGGGAGGGGGACAACGGAGACCCAGTACTTC
TRBJ1-3,TRBD1,.,TRBV10-2,CASSEGTERNTIYF,TGCGCCAGCAGTGAAGGGACAGAACGAAACACCATATATTTT
TRBJ2-5,TRBD2,.,TRBV11-2,CASSTWGGTSLETQYF,TGTGCCAGCAGCACATGGGGGGGGACTAGCTTGGAGACCCAGTACTTC
TRBJ2-7,TRBD2,once,TRBV19,CASSLPLAGGPGEQYF,TGTGCCAGTAGTCTTCCGCTAGCGGGAGGGCCGGGGGAGCAGTACTTC
TRBJ2-1,.,.,TRBV5-8,CASSLAGGRGDEQFF,TGTGCCAGCAGCTTGGCCGGGGGAAGGGGCGATGAGCAGTTCTTC
TRBJ1-2,TRBD1,.,TRBV9,CASSATGTGGWGYTF,TGTGCCAGCAGCGCTACCGGGACAGGGGGTTGGGGCTACACCTTC
TRBJ1-2,.,.,TRBV9,CASSVGAGDYGYTF,TGTGCCAGCAGCGTAGGAGCAGGGGACTATGGCTACACCTTC
TRBJ2-1,TRBD2,.,TRBV15,CATLGLAGAEFF,TGTGCCACGCTGGGACTAGCGGGAGCGGAGTTCTTC
TRBJ1-1,.,.,TRBV12-3/TRBV12-4,CASSLLEASLAFF,TGTGCCAGCAGTTTACTAGAGGCGTCGTTAGCTTTCTTT
TRBJ2-4,TRBD1,.,TRBV19,CASSPRTGWSPQYF,TGTGCCAGTAGTCCCAGGACAGGGTGGTCGCCTCAGTACTTC
TRBJ1-2,.,.,TRBV18,CASSPPAGPDYGYTF,TGTGCCAGCTCACCACCGGCAGGGCCTGACTATGGCTACACCTTC
TRBJ2-7,TRBD1,.,TRBV6-1,CASSALPGQTSSSEQYF,TGTGCCAGCAGTGCCCTCCCGGGACAGACCTCTAGCAGCGAGCAGTACTTC
TRBJ1-2,.,once,TRBV6-5,CASSSDSTSFYGYTF,TGTGCCAGCAGTTCGGACAGCACCTCTTTCTATGGCTACACCTTC
TRBJ1-4,TRBD1,.,TRBV11-2,CASTHRGRCEKLFF,TGTGCCAGCACCCACAGGGGGCGATGTGAAAAACTGTTTTTT
TRBJ2-7,TRBD2,.,TRBV5-6,CASSGPLAGVFYEQYF,TGTGCCAGCAGCGGCCCGCTAGCGGGAGTCTTCTACGAGCAGTACTTC
TRBJ1-3,.,.,TRBV9,CASSVEGHWSRAGNTIYF,TGTGCCAGCAGCGTAGAGGGACACTGGTCCCGAGCTGGAAACACCATATATTTT
TRBJ1-1,TRBD1,.,TRBV12-5,CASGLVRNRGTEAFF,TGTGCTAGTGGTTTGGTAAGGAACAGGGGCACTGAAGCTTTCTTT
TRBJ2-5,TRBD1,.,TRBV3-1/TRBV3-2,CASRARTGGEETQYF,TGTGCCAGCAGGGCCAGGACAGGGGGCGAAGAGACCCAGTACTTC
TRBJ2-5,.,.,TRBV11-2,CASSLPGTQDYF,TGTGCCAGCAGCTTACCGGGGACACAGGACTACTTC